This is a list of T cell receptor beta chains from one sample in a study of T-cell memory formation after mild COVID-19. From the 5' RACE reads, TCRdb called clonotypes with MiXCR, one entry per CDR3 protein. The sample gives 190,000 or so distinct CDR3 sequences, about 22% of which show up once; 23% is in the top ten. The sequenced sample was PBMCs or a T cell subset sorted from them (not recorded which). Source of these receptors: an adult woman who had mild COVID-19 (a few samples of this study predate the infection). Cell type and time point are not known. Each CDR3 is given without its conserved first and last residue.

TRBV7-9	TRBJ2-4	ASSPGAGTGGFYIQY
TRBV5-6	TRBJ2-5	ASSLVTSTETQY
TRBV20-1	TRBJ2-3	SARDSILTQY
TRBV29-1	TRBJ2-7	SVLTPNGVY
TRBV3-1	TRBJ1-1	ASSQDLLREYTEAF
TRBV7-9	TRBJ2-7	ASSSAVYEQY
TRBV12-3/TRBV12-4	TRBJ2-7	ASSLGAGIGYEQY
TRBV7-6	TRBJ2-3	ASSSQLAGPPTDTQY
TRBV6-5	TRBJ1-2	ASSYATAVGYT
TRBV9	TRBJ1-5	ASSVTGVKDQPQH
TRBV2	TRBJ2-7	ASSDTRSYEQY
TRBV4-3	TRBJ2-1	ASSHLSSGRANEQF
TRBV7-9	TRBJ2-3	ASSLDYDTQY
TRBV4-3	TRBJ2-7	ASSQETIYEQY
TRBV5-1	TRBJ2-2	ASSLVTGGTGELF
TRBV15	TRBJ1-5	ATSRTDRGFNQPQH
TRBV12-3/TRBV12-4	TRBJ2-1	ASSLQYNEQF
TRBV27	TRBJ2-1	ASSLSGTSGGQHNEQF
TRBV19	TRBJ2-7	ASSIVRDRYYEQY
TRBV19	TRBJ2-1	ASSFRGAGANEQF
TRBV28	TRBJ2-7	ASSSPGQGSDEQY
TRBV20-1	TRBJ2-1	SALGDREQF
TRBV11-2	TRBJ2-2	ASSLWQGDLELF
TRBV4-1	TRBJ1-2	ASSQSWDEVGYGYT
TRBV4-2	TRBJ2-7	ASSQDYPDSYEQY
TRBV9	TRBJ2-7	ASSIGTGAYEQY
TRBV27	TRBJ2-5	ASSPRRPQETQY
TRBV4-1	TRBJ1-5	ASSQEDNQPQH
TRBV30	TRBJ1-6	ACQQDSYNSPLH
TRBV6-2/TRBV6-3	TRBJ2-3	ASSLASSTDTQY
TRBV6-5	TRBJ2-3	ASSGLAGGAKDTQY
TRBV5-4	TRBJ2-1	ASSPGQGARNEQF
TRBV7-8	TRBJ2-7	ASREDYNYEQY
TRBV4-1	TRBJ2-7	ASSQILAGGRHYEQY
TRBV20-1	TRBJ1-1	SARGVEHFNTEAF
TRBV2	TRBJ1-6	ASSDTDSPLH
TRBV6-6	TRBJ2-2	ASRRGESGTGELF
TRBV5-1	TRBJ1-1	ASTGTGDDTEAF
TRBV21-1	TRBJ1-2	ASSKPRTSTGDYGYT
TRBV11-2	TRBJ2-7	ASSYGGLAEVYEQY
TRBV6-4	TRBJ1-5	ASTISGTGRNQPQH
TRBV7-9	TRBJ2-3	ASSPERPPDTQY
TRBV10-3	TRBJ1-2	AISADRRSDYGYT
TRBV4-2	TRBJ1-5	ASSQLTGGSNQPQH
TRBV14	TRBJ2-1	ASSLLQGGGNDEQF
TRBV6-5	TRBJ2-2	ASSYSIVLQGDTGELF
TRBV29-1	TRBJ2-3	SVLADTQY
TRBV5-6	TRBJ1-4	ASSLGVREKLF
TRBV15	TRBJ2-3	ATSRPPPDRGPYADTQY
TRBV15	TRBJ2-1	ATSRLGGSVHEQF
TRBV7-2	TRBJ2-1	ASSPLWDRGLNEQF